These 28 T cell receptor beta chains share one sample of origin, sequenced in a study of regulatory T cells in long-lasting Graves disease. Relying on iRepertoire HTBI primers and Arm-PCR of CDR3 regions, the team built TCR beta libraries. TCRdb analysed the multiplex PCR reads with MiXCR anew, one entry per CDR3 protein. The sample contains some 330,000 distinct CDR3 sequences, approximately 12% of which appear only once. Time point reported: newly diagnosed GD, antithyroid drugs for less than 3 months. Scientists built the TCR library using RNA that was extracted from PBMCs. This sample was shared with a second study, whose subject was T cells in Graves' hyperthyroidism and ophthalmopathy.

Specimen: peripheral blood mononuclear cells (PBMCs), collected at new diagnosis, from a patient treated with antithyroid drugs. Every receptor here comes from a woman under 30 with Graves disease.

This clonotype has at least ten counts. The J gene is TRBJ2-3, the V gene TRBV12-3 or TRBV12-4; 9 nucleotides line up with TRBD2. V shed 2 bases and J 7 bases; nucleotides not matched to a gene: 4. This CDR3 region has 14 residues. CDR3 protein: CASSLRRGGNTQYF. The CDR3 DNA is TGTGCCAGCAGTTTACGGCGGGGGGGGAATACGCAGTATTTT.

The sample holds a few counts of this clonotype. The genes are TRBV6-2 or TRBV6-3 and TRBJ1-5; no definite D call. V was shortened by 0 bases and J by 0 bases, with 12 bases between the two germline ends. There are 17 residues in the CDR3. Germline V lookup: CDR1 MNHEY, CDR2 SVGEGT. Here the CDR3 DNA reads TGTGCCAGCAGTTACTCGGCGTATATATATAGCAATCAGCCCCAGCATTTT. Translated, it gives CASSYSAYIYSNQPQHF.

This clonotype was observed a few times. This chain links TRBV19 with TRBJ2-2; D remains ambiguous. CDR3 size: 14 residues. V gave up 1 base and J gave up 3 bases, with 6 bases separating them. The V gene's germline CDR1 is LNHDA and CDR2 SQIVND (reference sequence). The CDR3 is CASSIGDYTGELFF. The CDR3 DNA is TGTGCCAGTAGTATAGGAGACTACACCGGGGAGCTGTTTTTT.

This clonotype appeared many times. The rearrangement links TRBV4-1 to TRBJ2-2, with TRBD2 identical over 14 bases. CDR1 and CDR2 from the germline V gene are MGHRA and YSYEKL. The CDR3 runs 20 residues. The V segment lost 4 bases and the J segment 4 bases; nucleotides outside the gene matches: 14. CDR3 coding DNA: TGCGCCAGCAGCCCAGGGACTAGCGGGAGACAGCCATATCGCACCGGGGAGCTGTTTTTT. Its protein is CASSPGTSGRQPYRTGELFF.

This clonotype was recorded many times. This sequence joins TRBV6-1 and TRBJ2-7; D ambiguous. The length of the CDR3 is 11 residues. Deletions cut 6 bases from V and 0 bases from J, with 3 bases between. Germline CDR1 and CDR2: MNHNS and SASEGT. The CDR3 region is CASRTSYEQYV. Written as DNA, the CDR3 is TGTGCCAGCAGGACCTCCTACGAGCAGTACGTC.

This clonotype was seen at least ten times. One junction end disagrees with the germline gene, perhaps due to a read error. The CDR3 spells CASSRTGLAPAVLDF. CDR3 nucleotides: TGTGCCAGCAGCCGAACGGGACTAGCTCCCGCAGTGTTGGATTTT. The chain has TRBV7-6 and TRBJ2-3; 9 bases fit TRBD2. The germline V gene has CDR1 SGHVS and CDR2 FNYEAQ. CDR3 length: 15 residues.

The sample holds many counts of this clonotype. The rearrangement joins TRBV3-1 to TRBJ1-1; tentative D call: TRBD1 (5 bases). V was cut by 4 bases and J by 3 bases, with 15 bases left in between. CDR3 length: 15 residues. Germline V lookup: CDR1 LGHDT, CDR2 YNNKEL (reference sequence). The CDR3, as DNA: TGTGCCAGCAGCCCGGGGGTCAGGGAATACACTGAAGCTTTCTTT. The encoded protein is CASSPGVREYTEAFF.

This clonotype has ten or more counts. This chain uses TRBV29-1 with TRBJ1-2; D is unresolved. The CDR3 sequence is 14 residues long. Germline V gives CDR1 SQVTM, CDR2 ANQGSEA. Trimming pared 7 bases from V and 4 bases from J, leaving 19 bases between. CDR3 coding DNA: TGCAGCGCCAATGGGGAGGGCGACCCCTATGGCTACACCTTC. It encodes CSANGEGDPYGYTF.

This clonotype appeared many times. This sequence joins TRBV30 and TRBJ1-3, with TRBD1 matching over 7 bases. The germline gives CDR1 GTSNPN, CDR2 SVGIG (reference sequence). J gave up 4 bases and V 2 bases, and 8 bases lay outside the gene matches. This CDR3 is built from 15 residues. CDR3 sequence reads: CAWSFTGELGNTIYF. For the CDR3, the DNA is TGTGCCTGGAGTTTTACAGGGGAACTCGGAAACACCATATATTTT.

This clonotype came up many times. V gene TRBV24-1 combines with J gene TRBJ2-7; possibly TRBD2 for D (5 bases). The CDR3 has 15 amino acids. In germline, CDR1 is KGHDR, CDR2 SFDVKD. The V gene lost 2 bases and the J gene lost 7 bases, with 17 bases spanning the gap. The DNA for the CDR3 is TGTGCCACCAGTGATTCCACTGCGGGTGAGAGGGAGCAGTACTTC. Translation gives CATSDSTAGEREQYF.

This clonotype was detected ten times or more. The chain uses TRBV7-9 and TRBJ2-7; 7 bases match TRBD2. This CDR3 has 14 amino acids. The V and J ends lost 3 bases and 3 bases, in that order; junction bases with no gene match: 5. Germline loops: CDR1 SEHNR, CDR2 FQNEAQ (reference sequence). The CDR3 is CASSLGGVGYEQYF. CDR3 in DNA: TGTGCCAGCAGCTTGGGGGGGGTTGGCTACGAGCAGTACTTC.

This chain uses TRBV19 with TRBJ1-4, with a tentative D call TRBD1 (5 bases). V was pared by 5 bases and J by 8 bases, with 12 bases between. CDR3 length equals 13 residues. Germline V CDR1 and CDR2: LNHDA, SQIVND (reference sequence). CDR3 region: CASSLGHLEKLFF. CDR3 DNA sequence: TGTGCCAGTAGTCTTGGACACTTGGAAAAACTGTTTTTT.

A few counts support this clonotype. V usage is TRBV10-3 and J usage is TRBJ2-3; no clear D gene. V was shortened by 0 bases and J by 5 bases, with 12 bases between the two germline ends. The CDR3 has 15 residues. Looked up from germline, CDR1 is ENHRY and CDR2 is SYGVKD. The CDR3 loop is CAISESKAAVDTQYF. The CDR3 DNA reads as TGTGCCATCAGTGAGTCGAAGGCTGCGGTAGATACGCAGTATTTT.

This clonotype was counted ten times or more. The V and J genes are TRBV6-2 or TRBV6-3 and TRBJ2-5; 9 positions match TRBD2. Germline CDR1 is MNHEY and CDR2 is SVGEGT. This CDR3 region has 16 residues. With 5 bases clipped from V and 7 bases from J, the junction kept 14 bases outside the gene matches. The CDR3 DNA is TGTGCCAGCAGTCCCCGGCGGGAGGGAAGGCGAGTGACCCAGTACTTC. It codes for CASSPRREGRRVTQYF.

This clonotype has ten or more counts. V is TRBV7-9 and J is TRBJ1-5; 10 nucleotides align to TRBD1. This CDR3 has 14 residues. Germline CDR1 and CDR2: SEHNR and FQNEAQ (reference sequence). The junction had 5 bases not matched to a gene; V was cut back by 5 bases and J by 7 bases. In DNA form, the CDR3 reads TGTGCCAGCAGCCTGGGGACAGGGGAACAGCCCCAGCATTTT. Translating it yields CASSLGTGEQPQHF.

At least ten counts were recorded for this clonotype. V is TRBV3-1 and J is TRBJ2-1; D may be TRBD2 (6 bases). Germline assignment: CDR1 LGHDT and CDR2 YNNKEL (reference sequence). This CDR3 is 16 amino acids long. V gave up 4 bases and J gave up 0 bases, with 13 bases separating them. The CDR3 protein is CASSLRLVLSYNEQFF. DNA for the CDR3: TGTGCCAGCAGCCTTAGACTAGTCCTCTCCTACAATGAGCAGTTCTTC.

J is TRBJ1-3 and V is TRBV10-3, with 9 bases fitting TRBD1. With 4 bases clipped from V and 1 base from J, the junction kept 5 bases outside the gene matches. The CDR3 length is 16 residues. In germline, CDR1 is ENHRY, CDR2 SYGVKD. The CDR3 sequence is CAISGTGTGSGNTIYF. The CDR3 bases are TGTGCCATCAGTGGAACCGGGACAGGGTCTGGAAACACCATATATTTT.

To note about this clonotype: A far larger clone is one base from this, pointing to a likely read error. This CDR3 reads CARSQGTGNEQFF. The DNA for the CDR3 is TGTGCCCGCAGCCAAGGGACAGGGAATGAGCAGTTCTTC. The chain recombines TRBV3-1 with TRBJ2-5, with 9 bases that match TRBD1. The end of the DNA aligns better with TRBJ2-1, so the J call may be wrong. This CDR3 region has 13 residues. CDR1 LGHDT and CDR2 YNNKEL come from the germline V gene (reference sequence).

This clonotype was detected a few times. The chain uses TRBV15 and TRBJ1-2; tentative D call: TRBD1 (6 bases). CDR1 and CDR2 from the germline V gene are LNHNV and YYDKDF (reference sequence). The CDR3 contains 15 residues. The V and J ends lost 5 bases and 4 bases respectively, with 17 bases between them. CDR3 sequence: CATSDYTGFAYGYTF. The CDR3 coding sequence is TGTGCCACCAGCGACTACACAGGGTTTGCCTATGGCTACACCTTC.

This clonotype was picked up many times. The rearrangement links TRBV18 to TRBJ2-1; 8 nucleotides line up with TRBD2. The trim removed 8 bases at V and 7 bases at J, leaving 16 bases unmatched. Germline lookup yields CDR1 KGHSH and CDR2 LQKENI. This CDR3 spans 16 amino acids. CDR3 amino acids: CASLALSVAGINEQFF. Written as DNA, the CDR3 is TGTGCCAGCCTCGCTCTATCTGTAGCGGGAATAAATGAGCAGTTCTTC.

This clonotype appeared many times. The J gene is TRBJ2-1, the V gene TRBV6-2 or TRBV6-3; D unresolved. Germline CDR1 is MNHEY and CDR2 is SVGEGT. V lost 2 bases and J 8 bases, leaving 13 bases between the germline ends. CDR3 length equals 14 residues. This CDR3 is CASSYGPAADEQFF. CDR3 bases: TGTGCCAGCAGTTACGGCCCCGCTGCTGATGAGCAGTTCTTC.

The table lists this clonotype with a few counts. The chain combines TRBV5-1 with TRBJ1-4; D is unresolved. The germline gives CDR1 SGHRS, CDR2 YFSETQ. The V and J ends lost 2 bases and 4 bases respectively, with 9 bases between them. There are 14 residues in the CDR3. CDR3 DNA: TGCGCCAGCAGCTTTCTGAGTATTAATGAAAAACTGTTTTTT. Translated, it gives CASSFLSINEKLFF.

This clonotype was recorded at least ten times. The chain carries TRBV12-3 or TRBV12-4 and TRBJ1-1, with no clear D. This CDR3 is 13 amino acids long. V was cut by 5 bases and J by 4 bases, with 11 bases left in between. CDR3 region: CASSSRISTEAFF. DNA for the CDR3: TGTGCCAGCAGTAGTAGAATATCCACTGAAGCTTTCTTT.

This clonotype showed up many times. The DNA for the CDR3 is TGTGCCAGCAGCTTCGTCAGGGAGGGCCCCTGCGAGCAGTACGTC. Translated, it gives CASSFVREGPCEQYV. The chain is built from TRBV5-8 and TRBJ2-7; 7 bases match TRBD2. The germline V gene encodes CDR1 SGHTS and CDR2 YDEGEE. Unmatched junction bases numbered 11, after V lost 2 bases and J lost 6 bases. The CDR3 consists of 15 residues.

This clonotype was recorded a few times. V is TRBV29-1 and J is TRBJ1-2; D gene unclear. The CDR3 is made up of 14 amino acids. V was trimmed by 6 bases and J by 3 bases, leaving 17 bases between them. Germline lookup yields CDR1 SQVTM and CDR2 ANQGSEA. The CDR3 DNA sequence: TGCAGCGTAGAGGGTCGGGAGAACTACTATGGCTACACCTTC. Protein product: CSVEGRENYYGYTF.

The V and J genes are TRBV29-1 and TRBJ2-3; D remains unclear. V lost 6 bases to trimming and J lost 2 bases, with 12 bases between them. This CDR3 has 13 amino acids. Germline CDR1 and CDR2: SQVTM and ANQGSEA. CDR3 in DNA: TGCAGCGTCGCGGCACTTTTCACAGATACGCAGTATTTT. As protein: CSVAALFTDTQYF.

Many counts were recorded for this clonotype. The chain uses TRBV7-9 and TRBJ2-3; 7 bases line up with TRBD2. The germline CDR1 and CDR2 sequences are SEHNR and FQNEAQ (reference sequence). The CDR3 runs to 21 residues. Trimming removed 2 bases from V and 0 bases from J; junction bases left unmatched: 20. CDR3: CASSLTDGPRLAEPSTDTQYF. CDR3 nucleotide sequence: TGTGCCAGCAGCTTAACCGACGGACCACGGCTAGCGGAGCCTAGCACAGATACGCAGTATTTT.

This clonotype was found many times. V is TRBV28 and J is TRBJ1-1, with 8 bases aligning to TRBD1. Germline assignment: CDR1 MDHEN and CDR2 SYDVKM. The CDR3 spans 15 residues. Trimming at V came to 0 bases and at J to 1 base, leaving 1 base not matched to a gene. The CDR3 nucleotides are TGTGCCAGCAGTTTATGGGGGACAGGGAACACTGAAGCTTTCTTT. This gives the protein CASSLWGTGNTEAFF.